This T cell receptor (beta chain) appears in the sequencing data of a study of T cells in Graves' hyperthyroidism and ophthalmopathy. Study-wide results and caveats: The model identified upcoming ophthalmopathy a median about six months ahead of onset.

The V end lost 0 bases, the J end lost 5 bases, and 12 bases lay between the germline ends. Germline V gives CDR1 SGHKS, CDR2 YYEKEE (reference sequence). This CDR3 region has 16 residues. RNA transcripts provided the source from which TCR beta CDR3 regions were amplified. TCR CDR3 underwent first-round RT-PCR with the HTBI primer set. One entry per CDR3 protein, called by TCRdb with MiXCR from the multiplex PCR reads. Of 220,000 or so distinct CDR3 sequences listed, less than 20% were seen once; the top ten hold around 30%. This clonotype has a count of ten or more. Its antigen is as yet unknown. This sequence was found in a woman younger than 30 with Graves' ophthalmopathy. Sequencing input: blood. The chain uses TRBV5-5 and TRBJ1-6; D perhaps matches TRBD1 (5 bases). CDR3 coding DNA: TGTGCCAGCAGCTTGGTAGGGCGGGGCAATAATTCACCCCTCCACTTT. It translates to CASSLVGRGNNSPLHF. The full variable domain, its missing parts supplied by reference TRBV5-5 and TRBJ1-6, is DAGVTQSPTHLIKTRGQQVTLRCSPISGHKSVSWYQQVLGQGPQFIFQYYEKEERGRGNFPDRFSARQFPNYSSELNVNALLLGDSALYLCASSLVGRGNNSPLHFGNGTRLTVT.